This T cell receptor (beta chain) was sequenced during a study of regulatory T cells in long-lasting Graves disease. Overall study findings and caveats: Repertoires from persistent disease leaned toward TRBV28, TRBJ1-2 and TRBJ2-5.

Time point denoted: newly diagnosed GD, antithyroid drugs for less than 3 months. The TCR library used RNA extracted from PBMCs. Library construction for TCR beta used iRepertoire HTBI primers and Arm-PCR of CDR3 regions. TCRdb independently ran MiXCR on the multiplex PCR reads; one entry per CDR3 protein. Of a few hundred thousand distinct CDR3 sequences in the sample, 18% were seen once. Concerning this clonotype: Its matching antigen is unknown. The conserved final phenylalanine or tryptophan is absent from the CDR3, which likely points to a read error.

CDR3 length: 16 amino acids. The V end lost 4 bases, the J end lost 4 bases, and 16 bases lay between the germline ends. Germline loops: CDR1 LNHDA, CDR2 SQIVND (reference sequence). A further study also used this sample, focusing on T cells in Graves' hyperthyroidism and ophthalmopathy. That work adds: With the HTBI primer set, the TCR CDR3 went through a first round of RT-PCR.

The chain employs TRBV19 and TRBJ2-2; D is possibly TRBD1 or TRBD2 (5 bases each). The material was peripheral blood mononuclear cells (PBMCs), obtained at new diagnosis, from a patient treated with antithyroid drugs. This clonotype was sampled from a woman between 25 and 40 years old with Graves disease. The CDR3 region is CASSRGAYSGTGELFL. For the CDR3, the DNA is TGTGCCAGTAGTAGAGGGGCGTACTCGGGCACCGGGGAGCTGTTTCTT.